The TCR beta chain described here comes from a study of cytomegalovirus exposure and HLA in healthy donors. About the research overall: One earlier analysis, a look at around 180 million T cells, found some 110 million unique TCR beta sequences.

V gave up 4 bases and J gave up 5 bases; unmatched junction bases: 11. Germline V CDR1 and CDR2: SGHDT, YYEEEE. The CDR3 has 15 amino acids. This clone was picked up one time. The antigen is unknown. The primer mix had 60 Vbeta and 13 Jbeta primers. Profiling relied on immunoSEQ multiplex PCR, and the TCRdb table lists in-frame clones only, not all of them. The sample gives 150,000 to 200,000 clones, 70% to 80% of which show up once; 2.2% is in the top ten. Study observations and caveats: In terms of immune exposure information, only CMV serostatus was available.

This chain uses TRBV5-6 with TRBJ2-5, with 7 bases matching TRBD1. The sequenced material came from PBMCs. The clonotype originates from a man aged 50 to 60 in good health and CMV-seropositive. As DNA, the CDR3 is TGTGCCAGCAGCCCACGCCGGGGACAGCGGGAGACCCAGTACTTC. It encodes CASSPRRGQRETQYF.